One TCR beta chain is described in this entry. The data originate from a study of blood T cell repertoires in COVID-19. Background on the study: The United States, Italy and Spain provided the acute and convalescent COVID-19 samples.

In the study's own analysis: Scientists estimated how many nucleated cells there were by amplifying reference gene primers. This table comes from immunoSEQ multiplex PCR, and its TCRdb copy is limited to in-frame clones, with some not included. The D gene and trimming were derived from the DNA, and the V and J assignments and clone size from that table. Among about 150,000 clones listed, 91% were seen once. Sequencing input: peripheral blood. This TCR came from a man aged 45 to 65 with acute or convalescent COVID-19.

Here the CDR3 DNA reads TGTGCCAGTAGTATTCCAGGGGTGAACACTGAAGCTTTCTTT. Its protein is CASSIPGVNTEAFF. The chain combines TRBV19 with TRBJ1-1; tentatively, D is TRBD1 (6 bases). This CDR3 is 14 amino acids long. CDR1 is LNHDA and CDR2 is SQIVND in the germline V gene (reference sequence). Trimming cost V 3 bases and J 0 bases, with 8 bases left between them.